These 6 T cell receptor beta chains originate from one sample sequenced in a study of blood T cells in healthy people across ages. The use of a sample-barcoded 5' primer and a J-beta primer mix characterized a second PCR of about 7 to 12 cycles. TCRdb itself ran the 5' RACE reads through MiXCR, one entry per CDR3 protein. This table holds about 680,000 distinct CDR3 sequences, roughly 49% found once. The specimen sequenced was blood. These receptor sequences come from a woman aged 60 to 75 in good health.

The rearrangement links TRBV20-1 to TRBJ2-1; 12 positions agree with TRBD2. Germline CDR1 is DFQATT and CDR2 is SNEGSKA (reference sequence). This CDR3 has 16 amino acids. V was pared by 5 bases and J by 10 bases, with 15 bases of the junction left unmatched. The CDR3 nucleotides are TGCAGTGCTCGGACTAGCGGGATAGAGGGGCGGGAGGAGCAGTTCTTC. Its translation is CSARTSGIEGREEQFF.

The CDR3 coding sequence is TGCAGTGGAGGCCTACAGGGATTCGGGGTTTCCTACGAGCAGTACTTC. Residues: CSGGLQGFGVSYEQYF. The rearrangement uses TRBV20-1 and TRBJ2-7, with TRBD1 as a possible D gene (6 bases). The CDR3 has 16 residues. Germline CDR1 DFQATT, CDR2 SNEGSKA (reference sequence). The germline V and J ends were trimmed by 7 bases and 1 base, with 23 bases remaining between them.

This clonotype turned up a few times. Written as DNA, the CDR3 is TGTGCCAGCAGAGCCTCAGGGTATGGCTACACCTTC. This translates into CASRASGYGYTF. V gene TRBV7-9 combines with J gene TRBJ1-2, with TRBD1 as a possible D gene (5 bases). CDR1 SEHNR and CDR2 FQNEAQ come from the germline V gene (reference sequence). The CDR3 covers 12 residues. Deletions cut 6 bases from V and 5 bases from J, with 10 bases between.

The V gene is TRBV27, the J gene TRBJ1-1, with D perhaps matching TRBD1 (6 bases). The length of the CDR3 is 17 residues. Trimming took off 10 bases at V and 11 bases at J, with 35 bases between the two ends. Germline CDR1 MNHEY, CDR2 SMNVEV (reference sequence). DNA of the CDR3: TGTGCCAACAGACACCACGGGGGGGGCCCGGACTCCCTCGGGGCTTTCTTT. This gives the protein CANRHHGGGPDSLGAFF.

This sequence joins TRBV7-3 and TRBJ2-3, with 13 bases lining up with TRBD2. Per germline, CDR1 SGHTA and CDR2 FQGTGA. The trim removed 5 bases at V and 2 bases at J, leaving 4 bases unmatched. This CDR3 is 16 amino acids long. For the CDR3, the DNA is TGTGCCAGCAGCACAACTAGCGGGAGGGCCACAGATACGCAGTATTTT. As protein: CASSTTSGRATDTQYF.

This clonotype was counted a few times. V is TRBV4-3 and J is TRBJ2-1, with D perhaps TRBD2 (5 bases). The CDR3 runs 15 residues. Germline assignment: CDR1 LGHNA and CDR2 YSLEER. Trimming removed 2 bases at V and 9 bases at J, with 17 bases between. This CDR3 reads CASSQIRGMGVEQFF. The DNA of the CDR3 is TGCGCCAGCAGCCAAATCAGAGGGATGGGTGTTGAGCAGTTCTTC.